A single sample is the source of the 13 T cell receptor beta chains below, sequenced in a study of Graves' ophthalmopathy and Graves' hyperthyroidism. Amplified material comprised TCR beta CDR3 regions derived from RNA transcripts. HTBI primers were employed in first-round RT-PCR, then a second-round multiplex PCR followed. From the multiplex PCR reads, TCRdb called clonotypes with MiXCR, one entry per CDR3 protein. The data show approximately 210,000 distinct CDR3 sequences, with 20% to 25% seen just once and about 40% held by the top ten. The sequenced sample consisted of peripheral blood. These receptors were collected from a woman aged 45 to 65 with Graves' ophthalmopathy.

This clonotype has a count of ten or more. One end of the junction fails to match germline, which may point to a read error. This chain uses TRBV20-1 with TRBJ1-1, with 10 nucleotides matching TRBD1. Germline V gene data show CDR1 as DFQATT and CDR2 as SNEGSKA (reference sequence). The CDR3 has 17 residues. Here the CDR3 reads CSARDRLTGGEDTEASF. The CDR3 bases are TGCAGTGCTAGAGACCGCTTGACAGGGGGCGAAGACACTGAAGCTTCCTTT.

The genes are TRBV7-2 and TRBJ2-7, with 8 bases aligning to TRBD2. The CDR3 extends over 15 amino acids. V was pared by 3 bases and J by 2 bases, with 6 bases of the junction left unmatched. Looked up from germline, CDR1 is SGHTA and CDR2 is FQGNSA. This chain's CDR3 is CASSLEGTRTYEQYF. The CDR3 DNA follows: TGTGCCAGCAGCTTGGAGGGGACTAGGACCTACGAGCAGTACTTC.

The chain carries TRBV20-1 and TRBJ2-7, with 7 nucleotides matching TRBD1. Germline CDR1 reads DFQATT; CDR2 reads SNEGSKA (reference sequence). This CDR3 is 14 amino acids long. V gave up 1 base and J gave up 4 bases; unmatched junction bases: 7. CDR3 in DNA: TGCAGTGCTAGAGGGACAGGAAATTTTTACGAGCAGTACTTC. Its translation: CSARGTGNFYEQYF.

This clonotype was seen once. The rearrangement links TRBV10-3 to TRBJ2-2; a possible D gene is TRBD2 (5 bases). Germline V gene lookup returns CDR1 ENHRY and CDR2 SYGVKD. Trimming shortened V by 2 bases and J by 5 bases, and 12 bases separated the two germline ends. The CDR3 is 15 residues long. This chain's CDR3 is CAISEPGIGTGELFF. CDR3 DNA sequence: TGTGCCATCAGTGAGCCCGGGATCGGGACCGGGGAGCTGTTTTTT.

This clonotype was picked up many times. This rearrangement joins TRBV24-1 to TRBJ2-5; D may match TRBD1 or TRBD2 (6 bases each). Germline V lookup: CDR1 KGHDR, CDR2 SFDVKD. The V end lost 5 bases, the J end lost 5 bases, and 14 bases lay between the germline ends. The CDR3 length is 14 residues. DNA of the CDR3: TGTGCCACCAGTGCTCTGGGGGGCCGGGAGACCCAGTACTTC. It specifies CATSALGGRETQYF.

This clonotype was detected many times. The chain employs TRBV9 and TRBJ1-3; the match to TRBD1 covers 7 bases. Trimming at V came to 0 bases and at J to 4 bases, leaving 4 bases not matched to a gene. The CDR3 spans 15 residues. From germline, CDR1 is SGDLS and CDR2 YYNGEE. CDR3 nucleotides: TGTGCCAGCAGCGTAGAACAGGGGAGAGGAAACACCATATATTTT. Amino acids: CASSVEQGRGNTIYF.

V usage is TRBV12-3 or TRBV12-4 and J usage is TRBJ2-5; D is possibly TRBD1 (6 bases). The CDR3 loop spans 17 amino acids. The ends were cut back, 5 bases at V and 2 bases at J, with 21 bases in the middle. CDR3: CASSPSTAGAQQETQYF. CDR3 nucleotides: TGTGCCAGCAGTCCCTCGACGGCAGGGGCGCAACAAGAGACCCAGTACTTC.

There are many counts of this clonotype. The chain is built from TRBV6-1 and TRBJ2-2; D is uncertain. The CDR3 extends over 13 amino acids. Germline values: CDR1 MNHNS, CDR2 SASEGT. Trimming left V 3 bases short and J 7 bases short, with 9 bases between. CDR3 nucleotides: TGTGCCAGCAGTGACCGGACGGACGGGGAGCTGTTTTTT. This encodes CASSDRTDGELFF.

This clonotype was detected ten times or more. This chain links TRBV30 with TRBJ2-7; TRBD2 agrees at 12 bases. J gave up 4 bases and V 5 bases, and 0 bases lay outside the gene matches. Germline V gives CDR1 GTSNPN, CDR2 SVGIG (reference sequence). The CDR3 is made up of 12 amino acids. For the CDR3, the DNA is TGTGCCTGGGGGACTAGCGGGTACGAGCAGTACTTC. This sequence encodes CAWGTSGYEQYF.

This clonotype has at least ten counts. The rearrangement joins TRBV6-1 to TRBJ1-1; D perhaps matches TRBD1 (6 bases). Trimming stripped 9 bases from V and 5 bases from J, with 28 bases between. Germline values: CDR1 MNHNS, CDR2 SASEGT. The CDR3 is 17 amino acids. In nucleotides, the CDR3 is TGTGCCAGTTCGCAATCCATATTCCAGGGAGGGGGGACTGAAGCTTTCTTT. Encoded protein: CASSQSIFQGGGTEAFF.

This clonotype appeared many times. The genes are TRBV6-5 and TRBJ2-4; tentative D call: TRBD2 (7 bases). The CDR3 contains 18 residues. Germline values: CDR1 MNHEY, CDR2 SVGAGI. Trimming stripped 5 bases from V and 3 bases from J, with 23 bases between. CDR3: CASSPRDTLAAVKNIQYF. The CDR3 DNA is TGTGCCAGCAGTCCCCGGGACACTCTAGCGGCAGTCAAAAACATTCAGTACTTC.

CDR3 DNA sequence: TGTGCCAGCAGACCAACTAGCGGGGGGTCCTACGAGCAGTACTTC. It encodes CASRPTSGGSYEQYF. The chain uses TRBV27 and TRBJ2-7; TRBD2 matches at 12 bases. The CDR3 extends over 15 amino acids. Germline-derived CDR1 and CDR2 are MNHEY and SMNVEV (reference sequence). Germline trimming cut 6 bases from V and 1 base from J; bases unmatched to any gene: 4.

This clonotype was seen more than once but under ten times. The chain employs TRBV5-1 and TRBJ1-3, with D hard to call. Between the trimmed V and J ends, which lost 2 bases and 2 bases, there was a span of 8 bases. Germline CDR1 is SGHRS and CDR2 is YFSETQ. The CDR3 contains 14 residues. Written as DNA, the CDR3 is TGCGCCAGCAGCTTTGAAGTGGCTGGAAACACCATATATTTT. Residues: CASSFEVAGNTIYF.